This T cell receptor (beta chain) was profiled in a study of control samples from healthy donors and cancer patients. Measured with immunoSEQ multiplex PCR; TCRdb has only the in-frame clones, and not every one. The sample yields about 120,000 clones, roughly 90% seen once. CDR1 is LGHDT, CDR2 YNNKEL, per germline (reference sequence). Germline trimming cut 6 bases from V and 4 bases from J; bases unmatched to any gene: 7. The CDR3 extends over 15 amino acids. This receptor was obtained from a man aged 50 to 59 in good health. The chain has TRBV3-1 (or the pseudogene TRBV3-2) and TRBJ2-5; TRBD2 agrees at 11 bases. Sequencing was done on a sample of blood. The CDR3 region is CASSRPGTSGETQYF. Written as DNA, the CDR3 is TGTGCCAGCAGTCGACCCGGGACTAGCGGAGAGACCCAGTACTTC.